A single sample gave rise to the 27 T cell receptor beta chains below, sequenced in a study of beta chain features in type 1 diabetes. All of the isolated RNA was reverse transcribed, so expressed TCRB transcripts were sequenced. TCRdb's table, derived via immunoSEQ multiplex PCR, lists solely in-frame clones and lacks some. The profile shows almost 350,000 clones, about 19% of them singletons. The sample comprised naive CD4+ T cells from blood. The receptors come from a woman younger than 35 in good health.

V and J are TRBV29-1 and TRBJ2-5; 9 bases align to TRBD2. The ends lost 6 bases at V and 2 bases at J; junction bases unmatched: 10. CDR1 SQVTM and CDR2 ANQGSEA come from the germline V gene. The CDR3 runs 15 residues. CDR3 bases: TGCAGCGTGATAGCGGGGGCGACGATACAAGAGACCCAGTACTTC. Encoded protein: CSVIAGATIQETQYF.

The chain is built from TRBV21-1 and TRBJ2-5; the tabulated D call, TRBD2, remains unverified against the DNA. TRBV21-1 corresponds to a pseudogene. This CDR3 contains 15 residues. The CDR3 reads CASSKGRLAQETQYF. CDR3 coding DNA: TGTGCCAGCAGCAAAGGTCGACTAGCGCAAGAGACCCAGTACTTC.

This clone has only a few counts. The genes are TRBV4-1 and TRBJ2-1; 9 bases match TRBD2. The CDR3 length is 14 residues. The V segment lost 10 bases and the J segment 6 bases; nucleotides outside the gene matches: 10. Germline values: CDR1 MGHRA, CDR2 YSYEKL. The CDR3 nucleotides are TGCGCCACCCGTCGGCTAGCGGGATTCAATGAGCAGTTCTTC. Its translation is CATRRLAGFNEQFF.

This clone was seen only a few times. The chain recombines TRBV4-1 with TRBJ2-3; 10 positions match TRBD2. Looked up from germline, CDR1 is MGHRA and CDR2 is YSYEKL. V lost 0 bases to trimming and J lost 8 bases; unmatched junction nucleotides: 5. The CDR3 is 15 residues long. The CDR3 protein is CASSQDSSGRGTQYF. DNA of the CDR3: TGCGCCAGCAGCCAAGATTCTAGCGGGAGAGGTACGCAGTATTTT.

This clone was counted only a few times. The sample carries other DNA sequences with the same CDR3. V usage is TRBV5-1 and J usage is TRBJ2-5, with D possibly TRBD2 on 6 matching bases. The CDR3 has 14 amino acids. V lost 5 bases to trimming and J lost 2 bases, with 13 bases between them. Germline V gene data show CDR1 as SGHRS and CDR2 as YFSETQ. The CDR3 loop is CASSQSGGQETQYF. In DNA form, the CDR3 reads TGCGCCAGCAGTCAGTCCGGGGGTCAAGAGACCCAGTACTTC.

The rearrangement links TRBV5-6 to TRBJ2-2; D is ambiguous. The CDR3 loop spans 13 amino acids. Trimming removed 1 base at V and 7 bases at J, with 8 bases between. Germline V gene sequence: CDR1 SGHDT, CDR2 YYEEEE. As DNA, the CDR3 is TGTGCCAGCAGCTTGTCGCCGGTCGGGGAGCTGTTTTTT. Its translation is CASSLSPVGELFF.

This chain uses TRBV18 with TRBJ1-1; no reliable D call. The V gene lost 8 bases and the J gene lost 5 bases, with 18 bases spanning the gap. The CDR3 is 14 amino acids. The germline CDR1 and CDR2 sequences are KGHSH and LQKENI. CDR3 protein: CASSPGGWSTEAFF. The DNA of the CDR3 is TGTGCCAGCAGCCCCGGAGGGTGGAGTACTGAAGCTTTCTTT.

This clone was counted many times. The rearrangement uses TRBV23-1 and TRBJ1-5; D unclear. TRBV23-1 is marked as an open reading frame, function uncertain. The V end lost 2 bases, the J end lost 9 bases, and 17 bases lay between the germline ends. This CDR3 comprises 15 residues. In DNA, the CDR3 is TGCGCCAGCAGTCAACGAATGGGCCGCCCAGGGCCCCAGCATTTT. This translates into CASSQRMGRPGPQHF.

The gene calls are TRBV5-1 and TRBJ2-7; the match to TRBD2 covers 14 bases. CDR3 length: 18 residues. J gave up 3 bases and V 4 bases, and 12 bases lay outside the gene matches. Germline V CDR1 and CDR2: SGHRS, YFSETQ. CDR3 in DNA: TGCGCCAGCAGCCCGCCGGGACTAGCGGGAGAGCGTGTCTACGAGCAGTACTTC. It translates to CASSPPGLAGERVYEQYF.

This clone was detected a few times. The chain links TRBV5-7 to TRBJ2-7, with 12 bases aligning to TRBD1. Being an ORF, TRBV5-7 has a function that is uncertain. The J segment lost 1 base and the V segment lost 4 bases, leaving 3 bases of the junction unmatched. The CDR3 is 15 residues long. For the CDR3, the DNA is TGTGCCAGCAGCCTGGGACAGGGGGCGTCCTACGAGCAGTACTTC. Amino acid sequence: CASSLGQGASYEQYF.

A few counts support this clone. V usage is TRBV7-9 and J usage is TRBJ2-1; TRBD1 matches at 9 bases. Germline trimming cut 4 bases from V and 15 bases from J; bases unmatched to any gene: 10. This CDR3 is 13 amino acids long. Germline V gives CDR1 SEHNR, CDR2 FQNEAQ (reference sequence). The DNA for the CDR3 is TGTGCCAGCAGCTGGAATTTGGGACAGGGTGGGTTCTTC. As protein: CASSWNLGQGGFF.

The V call is TRBV29-1, the J call TRBJ1-1; D unclear. The V and J ends lost 3 bases and 1 base respectively, with 9 bases between them. Germline V lookup: CDR1 SQVTM, CDR2 ANQGSEA. The CDR3 has 13 amino acids. CDR3 nucleotides: TGCAGCGTTGATCGCGGCGGGAACACTGAAGCTTTCTTT. Protein sequence: CSVDRGGNTEAFF.

V and J are TRBV4-2 and TRBJ1-4, with TRBD1 identical over 10 bases. Germline trimming cut 1 base from V and 5 bases from J; bases unmatched to any gene: 7. This CDR3 has 17 amino acids. Germline CDR1 LGHNA, CDR2 YNFKEQ. This CDR3 is CASSQVATGGSNEKLFF. The CDR3, as DNA: TGTGCCAGCAGCCAAGTAGCGACAGGGGGCTCGAATGAAAAACTGTTTTTT.

The CDR3, as DNA: TGTGCCAGTAGTATAGCAGGCCAGAGGGAGTTGTTCTTC. This encodes CASSIAGQRELFF. The rearrangement joins TRBV19 to TRBJ2-1, with D perhaps TRBD2 (5 bases). With 1 base removed from V and 15 bases from J, the gap between germline ends came to 16 bases. CDR3 length equals 13 residues. Germline CDR1 reads LNHDA; CDR2 reads SQIVND (reference sequence).

This clone was found a few times. This rearrangement joins TRBV18 to TRBJ2-1, with D maybe TRBD2 (6 bases). The CDR3 totals 12 residues. Trimming removed 5 bases at V and 8 bases at J, with 10 bases between. The germline gives CDR1 KGHSH, CDR2 LQKENI. The DNA of the CDR3 is TGTGCCAGCTCATCGGGGGTAGATGAGCAGTTCTTC. This gives the protein CASSSGVDEQFF.

The chain combines TRBV29-1 with TRBJ1-2; D remains ambiguous. Germline V CDR1 and CDR2: SQVTM, ANQGSEA. Trimming removed 3 bases from V and 5 bases from J, with 7 bases in between. The CDR3 loop spans 11 amino acids. The CDR3 loop reads CSVDRIYGYTF. For the CDR3, the DNA is TGCAGCGTTGATCGTATTTATGGCTACACCTTC.

Only a few counts were recorded for this clone. This CDR3 reads CATSRDLGVYEQYF. CDR3 nucleotide sequence: TGTGCCACCAGCAGAGATTTAGGGGTCTACGAGCAGTACTTC. This chain joins TRBV15 and TRBJ2-7, with D possibly TRBD1 on 5 matching bases. The CDR3 spans 14 residues. From germline, CDR1 is LNHNV and CDR2 YYDKDF (reference sequence). Between the trimmed V and J ends, which lost 0 bases and 3 bases, there was a span of 9 bases.

This chain connects TRBV5-4 to TRBJ2-7; the match to TRBD1 covers 9 bases. The V gene end was trimmed by 2 bases and the J gene end by 6 bases; junction bases not matched to a gene: 3. Germline V gene sequence: CDR1 SGHNT, CDR2 YYREEE (reference sequence). CDR3 length: 13 residues. For the CDR3, the DNA is TGTGCCAGCAGCTTCGACAGGGGGTTCGAGCAGTACTTC. Amino acid sequence: CASSFDRGFEQYF.

The V gene is TRBV4-1, the J gene TRBJ2-1; D may be TRBD2 (5 bases). The CDR3 is 14 residues long. Germline V CDR1 and CDR2: MGHRA, YSYEKL. V dropped 2 bases and J dropped 8 bases, with 13 bases sitting between them. The CDR3: CASSQTAAADEQFF. The CDR3 region has the DNA TGCGCCAGCAGCCAAACCGCCGCAGCGGATGAGCAGTTCTTC.

The chain has TRBV30 and TRBJ1-2, with 9 bases that match TRBD1. CDR1 is GTSNPN, CDR2 SVGIG, per germline (reference sequence). The V segment lost 8 bases and the J segment 6 bases; nucleotides outside the gene matches: 10. This CDR3 has 13 amino acids. The CDR3: CARTTGGINGYTF. The DNA for the CDR3 is TGTGCCCGTACGACAGGGGGAATAAATGGCTACACCTTC.

The chain links TRBV28 to TRBJ2-1; D is uncertain. V shed 2 bases and J shed 10 bases, with 12 bases lying between them. The CDR3 runs 13 residues. Germline V CDR1 and CDR2: MDHEN, SYDVKM. The CDR3 DNA is TGTGCCAGCAGTTTAAGTGTCCCCGGGGAGCAGTTCTTC. It translates to CASSLSVPGEQFF.

This clone was counted a single time. The J gene is TRBJ2-5, the V gene TRBV5-6, with 11 bases lining up with TRBD1. V dropped 3 bases and J dropped 4; count of bases not matched to a gene: 5. Per the germline V gene, CDR1 is SGHDT and CDR2 is YYEEEE. This CDR3 has 15 residues. For the CDR3, the DNA is TGTGCCAGCAGCTCTGGACAGGGGGCCGGAGAGACCCAGTACTTC. This gives the protein CASSSGQGAGETQYF.

This clone has just a few counts. V usage is TRBV2 and J usage is TRBJ2-3; D unresolved. Looked up from germline, CDR1 is SNHLY and CDR2 is FYNNEI. The CDR3 consists of 14 residues. V gave up 4 bases and J gave up 2 bases, with 10 bases separating them. CDR3 protein: CASSVSGSTDTQYF. In DNA, the CDR3 is TGTGCCAGCAGTGTTTCCGGTTCCACAGATACGCAGTATTTT.

This clone was picked up a small number of times. The chain carries TRBV6-6 and TRBJ2-1, with unresolved D. The germline V gene has CDR1 MNHNY and CDR2 SVGAGI (reference sequence). V was shortened by 0 bases and J by 2 bases, with 8 bases between the two germline ends. The CDR3 loop spans 15 amino acids. CDR3 loop: CASSYSPSPYNEQFF. The CDR3 DNA reads TGTGCCAGCAGTTACTCCCCGAGCCCCTACAATGAGCAGTTCTTC.

This clone was seen only a few times. The gene calls are TRBV7-9 and TRBJ2-5; 7 nucleotides line up with TRBD1. The CDR3 has 14 amino acids. V lost 9 bases, J lost 5 bases, and 12 bases stayed unmatched. The V gene's germline CDR1 is SEHNR and CDR2 FQNEAQ (reference sequence). In nucleotides, the CDR3 is TGTGCCAGTCGACAGGGATCTCAGGGGGAGACCCAGTACTTC. Its translation is CASRQGSQGETQYF.

This clone was seen only a few times. The V call is TRBV30, the J call TRBJ1-2, with 9 nucleotides matching TRBD1. The CDR3 sequence is 12 residues long. Germline-derived CDR1 and CDR2 are GTSNPN and SVGIG (reference sequence). Trimming removed 2 bases from V and 8 bases from J; junction bases left unmatched: 3. The CDR3 spells CAWSWDREGYTF. The DNA for the CDR3 is TGTGCCTGGAGTTGGGACAGGGAAGGCTACACCTTC.

V usage is TRBV7-2 and J usage is TRBJ2-5, with 10 bases matching TRBD1. Losses at the gene ends were 4 bases for V and 3 bases for J; bases not matched to a gene: 8. The CDR3 consists of 16 residues. Germline loops: CDR1 SGHTA, CDR2 FQGNSA. CDR3 in DNA: TGTGCCAGCAGCTACCGACAGGGGGCTGGTGAAGAGACCCAGTACTTC. The encoded protein is CASSYRQGAGEETQYF.